These T cell receptor beta chains were read from a single sample in a study of identifying expanded T cells in peripheral blood. Generated by immunoSEQ multiplex PCR, the TCRdb table keeps only in-frame clones and is missing some. The sample has about 97,000 clones; around 85% are singletons. Source material: blood. All receptors derive from a person aged 18 to 70 in good health. Both conserved end residues are part of each CDR3. Each record gives: J gene, CDR3 length, V gene, D gene, clone size, CDR3 DNA, CDR3 protein. The D gene is left open where the match is weak. Clone size is given for some rows only: seen once, a few or many times, or a class if the clone is expanded.

J: TRBJ1-5; length: 13; V: TRBV28; D: NA; size: NA; DNA: TGTGCCAGCAGTTTCTTGACCAATCAGCCCCAGCATTTT; CDR3: CASSFLTNQPQHF
J: TRBJ2-7; length: 16; V: TRBV6-1; D: NA; size: NA; DNA: TGTGCCAGCAGTGGCCGAAACAGGGCCGGGGGCTACGAGCAGTACTTC; CDR3: CASSGRNRAGGYEQYF
J: TRBJ1-5; length: 14; V: TRBV30; D: NA; size: NA; DNA: TGTGCCTGGAGTCGGCGGGATAGCAATCAGCCCCAGCATTTT; CDR3: CAWSRRDSNQPQHF
J: TRBJ1-2; length: 16; V: TRBV19; D: TRBD1; size: NA; DNA: TGTGCCAGTAGCTTAACAGGGGTTGAATCTAACTATGGCTACACCTTC; CDR3: CASSLTGVESNYGYTF
J: TRBJ1-2; length: 17; V: TRBV5-6; D: NA; size: NA; DNA: TGTGCCAGCATCACTTCTTACAGCGGCAGGGGTAACTATGGCTACACCTTC; CDR3: CASITSYSGRGNYGYTF
J: TRBJ1-5; length: 17; V: TRBV18; D: NA; size: NA; DNA: TGTGCCAGCTCACCTGACCTCCCCAGGGAGAGCAATCAGCCCCAGCATTTT; CDR3: CASSPDLPRESNQPQHF
J: TRBJ1-2; length: 13; V: TRBV28; D: NA; size: NA; DNA: TGTGCCAGCACCGCCGGGACCAGGGAGGGCTACACCTTC; CDR3: CASTAGTREGYTF
J: TRBJ1-6; length: 15; V: TRBV6-5; D: NA; size: medium-sized; DNA: TGTGCCAGCAGGCTATTCGACAGGAATAATTCACCCCTCCACTTT; CDR3: CASRLFDRNNSPLHF
J: TRBJ1-2; length: 16; V: TRBV7-2; D: NA; size: NA; DNA: TGTGCCAGCAGCTTAAGGAGGGAGGAGGGAGTTTATGGCTACACCTTC; CDR3: CASSLRREEGVYGYTF
J: TRBJ2-1; length: 17; V: TRBV11-3; D: TRBD2; size: NA; DNA: TGTGCCAGCAGCTCGACGTACGGGACTAGCGTATCCAATGAGCAGTTCTTC; CDR3: CASSSTYGTSVSNEQFF
J: TRBJ1-1; length: 15; V: TRBV13; D: NA; size: NA; DNA: TGTGCCAGCAGCTTAGGCCGGGAGATGAACACTGAAGCTTTCTTT; CDR3: CASSLGREMNTEAFF
J: TRBJ2-5; length: 17; V: TRBV4-1; D: NA; size: once; DNA: TGCGCCAGCAGCGGGAGAGGAACACCCCTGGGCGGCGAGACCCAGTACTTC; CDR3: CASSGRGTPLGGETQYF
J: TRBJ1-1; length: 14; V: TRBV5-4; D: NA; size: NA; DNA: TGTGCCAGCAGCCCACCAGATTGGGGCACTGAAGCTTTCTTT; CDR3: CASSPPDWGTEAFF
J: TRBJ2-3; length: 16; V: TRBV7-2; D: TRBD2; size: NA; DNA: TGTGCCAGCAGCCGCCAACTAGCGGGGGTCACAGATACGCAGTATTTT; CDR3: CASSRQLAGVTDTQYF
J: TRBJ1-6; length: 14; V: TRBV2; D: NA; size: NA; DNA: TGTGCCAGCAGTGAAGGGGGTGAGGCAGGGACCCTCCACTTT; CDR3: CASSEGGEAGTLHF
J: TRBJ1-6; length: 15; V: TRBV7-2; D: TRBD1; size: few; DNA: TGTGCCAGCAGCTTTGCCGGGACAGGGGGATCACCCCTCCACTTT; CDR3: CASSFAGTGGSPLHF
J: TRBJ2-1; length: 13; V: TRBV28; D: NA; size: NA; DNA: TGTGCCAGCAGTTTTAGGCTAAACAATGAGCAGTTCTTC; CDR3: CASSFRLNNEQFF
J: TRBJ1-1; length: 13; V: TRBV5-4; D: TRBD1; size: NA; DNA: TGTGCCAGCAGCGACAGGGGGTTGACTGAAGCTTTCTTT; CDR3: CASSDRGLTEAFF
J: TRBJ1-1; length: 12; V: TRBV18; D: NA; size: NA; DNA: TGTGCCAGCTCACCAAGGGAGGGTGAAGCTTTCTTT; CDR3: CASSPREGEAFF
J: TRBJ1-5; length: 13; V: TRBV6-5; D: NA; size: once; DNA: TGTGCCAGCAGTTTCCAACCGGATCAGCCCCAGCATTTT; CDR3: CASSFQPDQPQHF
J: TRBJ1-1; length: 13; V: TRBV7-2; D: NA; size: NA; DNA: TGTGCCAGCAGCTTATCAGGGAACACTGAAGCTTTCTTT; CDR3: CASSLSGNTEAFF
J: TRBJ2-3; length: 15; V: TRBV7-9; D: NA; size: NA; DNA: TGTGCCAGCAGCGGCGGGACCCCTAGCACAGATACGCAGTATTTT; CDR3: CASSGGTPSTDTQYF
J: TRBJ2-7; length: 13; V: TRBV5-6; D: NA; size: once; DNA: TGTGCCAGCAGCACCCCACGGGGCTACGAGCAGTACTTC; CDR3: CASSTPRGYEQYF
J: TRBJ1-1; length: 16; V: TRBV28; D: NA; size: NA; DNA: TGTGCCAGCAGTTTAGATCAGCCACTTGGGTCCACTGAAGCTTTCTTT; CDR3: CASSLDQPLGSTEAFF
J: TRBJ2-1; length: 14; V: TRBV7-9; D: NA; size: NA; DNA: TGTGCCAGCAGCTTAGAGTCCCGGGGTAATGAGCAGTTCTTC; CDR3: CASSLESRGNEQFF